The rows below give T cell receptor beta chains drawn from one sample of a study of T cell responses to AZD1222 COVID-19 vaccine. The repertoire was sequenced with immunoSEQ multiplex PCR; TCRdb's copy has only in-frame clones and lacks some. The data show 100,000 to 150,000 clones, 80% to 90% seen once. The sequencing used peripheral blood, collected on day 0 of AZD1222 vaccination. The receptors stem from an adult in good health. Both conserved end residues are part of each CDR3. A D gene is named only where the DNA matches it firmly. Clone sizes are given selectively: once, few, many, or a class where the clone is expanded.

TRBJ1-1 | TRBV5-4 | - | TRBD1 | CASSYPGQGATITFF | TGTGCCAGCAGCTACCCGGGACAGGGGGCGACGATAACTTTCTTT
TRBJ1-1 | TRBV27 | - | - | CASSPPGLLTEAFF | TGTGCCAGCAGTCCCCCCGGACTGCTCACTGAAGCTTTCTTT
TRBJ2-1 | TRBV15 | - | - | CATSRPPKAGGSYNEQFF | TGTGCCACCAGCAGGCCCCCCAAGGCGGGTGGCTCCTACAATGAGCAGTTCTTC
TRBJ2-1 | TRBV4-3 | - | - | CASSQDLWEPYNEQFF | TGCGCCAGCAGCCAAGATTTGTGGGAACCCTACAATGAGCAGTTCTTC
TRBJ2-2 | TRBV9 | few | TRBD1 | CASSDRGSWGTGELFF | TGTGCCAGCAGCGACAGGGGCTCGTGGGGCACCGGGGAGCTGTTTTTT
TRBJ2-7 | TRBV28 | - | TRBD2 | CASSAPGGLGEQYF | TGTGCCAGCAGTGCGCCGGGAGGGTTGGGGGAGCAGTACTTC
TRBJ1-5 | TRBV7-8 | - | - | CASSPGGSRGNQPQHF | TGTGCCAGCAGCCCCGGGGGGTCCAGGGGTAATCAGCCCCAGCATTTT
TRBJ2-7 | TRBV5-4 | - | TRBD1 | CAARDREGSKNEQYF | TGTGCCGCTCGGGACAGGGAGGGAAGTAAGAACGAGCAGTACTTC
TRBJ1-2 | TRBV14 | - | - | CASSQDLNRVNYGYTF | TGTGCCAGCAGCCAAGATCTGAACAGGGTTAACTATGGCTACACCTTC
TRBJ2-2 | TRBV5-1 | - | - | CASSSFGNTGELFF | TGCGCCAGCAGCTCCTTTGGGAACACCGGGGAGCTGTTTTTT
TRBJ1-3 | TRBV7-9 | - | - | CASSPRAGPGNTIYF | TGTGCCAGCAGCCCCCGTGCGGGGCCTGGAAACACCATATATTTT
TRBJ2-5 | TRBV4-1 | few | TRBD2 | CASSQLAGVETQYF | TGCGCCAGCAGCCAGCTAGCGGGGGTGGAGACCCAGTACTTC
TRBJ2-1 | TRBV11-2 | - | - | CASSRRLAIGNEQFF | TGTGCCAGCAGCCGTCGTTTAGCGATTGGCAATGAGCAGTTCTTC
TRBJ1-5 | TRBV24-1 | - | - | CATSDRSGGNQPQHF | TGTGCCACCAGTGATAGGTCAGGGGGCAATCAGCCCCAGCATTTT
TRBJ2-3 | TRBV15 | few | TRBD2 | CATSREKSAGGTDTQYF | TGTGCCACCAGCAGAGAAAAGTCGGCGGGAGGGACAGATACGCAGTATTTT
TRBJ1-2 | TRBV7-9 | - | - | CASSRGTTGRHGYTF | TGTGCCAGCAGCCGAGGGACAACCGGGCGTCATGGCTACACCTTC
TRBJ2-3 | TRBV30 | - | - | CAWTPGMLFGTDTQYF | TGTGCCTGGACCCCGGGAATGCTGTTCGGCACAGATACGCAGTATTTT
TRBJ1-1 | TRBV11-2 | - | - | CASSFRQSTGNTEAFF | TGTGCCAGCAGCTTCAGGCAGTCGACGGGGAACACTGAAGCTTTCTTT
TRBJ2-2 | TRBV2 | - | TRBD2 | CASSEGSGGNTGELFF | TGTGCCAGCAGTGAAGGGAGCGGGGGGAACACCGGGGAGCTGTTTTTT
TRBJ2-5 | TRBV5-1 | - | - | CASSLETLALETQYF | TGCGCCAGCAGCTTGGAAACCCTAGCGTTAGAGACCCAGTACTTC
TRBJ2-1 | TRBV18 | - | - | CASSTLPPPGLTYNEQFF | TGTGCCAGCTCAACCCTGCCTCCTCCCGGACTAACTTACAATGAGCAGTTCTTC
TRBJ1-2 | TRBV27 | few | - | CASSSRNTNYGYTF | TGTGCCAGCAGTTCTCGGAATACAAACTATGGCTACACCTTC
TRBJ1-2 | TRBV30 | - | - | CAWGTYSRGYTF | TGTGCCTGGGGGACCTATAGTAGAGGCTACACCTTC
TRBJ2-1 | TRBV5-1 | - | TRBD1 | CASSPGTGRVNEQFF | TGCGCCAGCAGCCCCGGGACAGGGAGAGTCAATGAGCAGTTCTTC
TRBJ1-1 | TRBV19 | - | - | CASSPYTRAEAFF | TGTGCCAGTAGTCCATATACGCGTGCTGAAGCTTTCTTT
TRBJ2-7 | TRBV3-1/TRBV3-2 | - | TRBD1 | CASSRDSIPSYEQYF | TGTGCCAGCAGCCGGGACAGTATCCCCTCCTACGAGCAGTACTTC
TRBJ1-3 | TRBV6-5 | - | - | CASARGNTIYF | TGTGCCAGCGCCCGCGGAAACACCATATATTTT
TRBJ2-1 | TRBV19 | - | - | CASSDGIYNEQFF | TGTGCCAGTAGTGATGGGATCTACAATGAGCAGTTCTTC
TRBJ1-1 | TRBV27 | - | - | CASFTLNTEAFF | TGTGCCAGCTTTACCTTGAACACTGAAGCTTTCTTT
TRBJ2-7 | TRBV4-2 | - | - | CASSLQGYEQYF | TGTGCCAGCAGCCTACAGGGCTACGAGCAGTACTTC
TRBJ2-1 | TRBV3-1/TRBV3-2 | - | - | CASSHPDLASQGLRFF | TGTGCCAGCAGCCACCCGGATCTGGCGAGCCAGGGGTTGCGGTTCTTC
TRBJ1-1 | TRBV9 | once | - | CASSVDGHTEAFF | TGTGCCAGCAGCGTAGACGGTCACACTGAAGCTTTCTTT
TRBJ1-1 | TRBV10-3 | - | - | CASTGMNTEAFF | TGTGCCAGTACAGGGATGAACACTGAAGCTTTCTTT
TRBJ1-2 | TRBV10-3 | once | - | CAISEWGAKTNYGYTF | TGTGCCATCAGTGAATGGGGGGCAAAGACTAACTATGGCTACACCTTC
TRBJ1-2 | TRBV28 | - | TRBD1 | CASRSGTGANYGYTF | TGTGCCAGCAGATCCGGGACAGGGGCTAACTATGGCTACACCTTC
TRBJ2-2 | TRBV15 | - | - | CATSRDLAGDGELFF | TGTGCCACCAGCAGAGACCTCGCCGGGGACGGGGAGCTGTTTTTT
TRBJ1-1 | TRBV6-5 | - | - | CASSYSAGVNTEAFF | TGTGCCAGCAGTTACTCTGCAGGGGTTAACACTGAAGCTTTCTTT
TRBJ2-7 | TRBV20-1 | once | - | CSAADAYEQYF | TGCAGTGCCGCAGATGCCTACGAGCAGTACTTC
TRBJ2-1 | TRBV4-2 | - | - | CASSQFGAHENEQFF | TGTGCCAGCAGCCAATTCGGGGCCCATGAGAATGAGCAGTTCTTC
TRBJ1-1 | TRBV19 | - | TRBD1 | CASSTRTGGSHLGAFF | TGTGCCAGTAGTACTAGGACAGGGGGGAGTCACCTAGGAGCTTTCTTT
TRBJ1-1 | TRBV6-5 | - | - | CASSYSIAVSEAFF | TGTGCCAGCAGTTACTCGATCGCGGTGTCAGAAGCTTTCTTT
TRBJ2-1 | TRBV12-5 | - | TRBD2 | CASGLVLWSPSGGAEQFF | TGTGCTAGTGGTTTGGTATTATGGTCACCTAGCGGGGGGGCAGAGCAGTTCTTC
TRBJ2-1 | TRBV7-2 | - | - | CASRHTGSSDEQFF | TGTGCCAGCAGGCATACCGGGTCGTCCGATGAGCAGTTCTTC
TRBJ2-5 | TRBV5-1 | - | TRBD1 | CASSPAGTGEETQYF | TGCGCCAGCAGCCCGGCCGGGACAGGGGAGGAGACCCAGTACTTC
TRBJ2-1 | TRBV19 | few | TRBD1 | CASRDRGRENEQFF | TGTGCCAGTAGGGACAGGGGGCGCGAGAATGAGCAGTTCTTC
TRBJ1-1 | TRBV10-1 | - | - | CASRRTANTEAFF | TGCGCCAGCCGCCGGACAGCGAACACTGAAGCTTTCTTT
TRBJ1-1 | TRBV21-1 | - | - | CASSKDGTEAFF | TGTGCCAGCAGCAAAGATGGGACAGAAGCTTTCTTT
TRBJ1-5 | TRBV2 | - | - | CASSDTYNQPQHF | TGTGCCAGCAGTGACACCTACAATCAGCCCCAGCATTTT
TRBJ2-1 | TRBV5-1 | - | TRBD1 | CASSLAVPGQTRPNNEQFF | TGCGCCAGCAGCTTGGCGGTCCCGGGACAGACACGGCCGAACAATGAGCAGTTCTTC